This TCR beta chain was captured in a study of siplizumab effects on memory and regulatory T cells. Notes on the study in general: Alloreactive sequences traceable to unstimulated CD4+ memory cells declined significantly under siplizumab. There appeared to be greater diversity in naive T cells than in memory cells, and naive T cells seemed major contributors to the alloresponse. About 80-95% of proliferating CD4+ or CD8+ clones had no assignable naive or memory phenotype.

Per sample, approximately 10^5 TCR templates underwent assay. Profiled with immunoSEQ multiplex PCR; TCRdb holds only in-frame clones, not every one. The top ten hold roughly 1.3% of the sample, which has about 100,000 clones, about 94% seen once. On this clone itself: Its target is not known.

This TCR was recovered from a human donor in good health. The sample taken for sequencing was non-Treg CD4+ T cells sorted from blood.

CDR3 amino acids: CAWSDRGRGTEAFF. The CDR3 DNA is TGTGCCTGGAGTGACAGGGGTCGTGGCACTGAAGCTTTCTTT. The chain recombines TRBV30 with TRBJ1-1; 7 bases align to TRBD1. V was pared by 1 base and J by 4 bases, with 6 bases of the junction left unmatched. The CDR3 extends over 14 amino acids. Germline CDR1 is GTSNPN and CDR2 is SVGIG (reference sequence).